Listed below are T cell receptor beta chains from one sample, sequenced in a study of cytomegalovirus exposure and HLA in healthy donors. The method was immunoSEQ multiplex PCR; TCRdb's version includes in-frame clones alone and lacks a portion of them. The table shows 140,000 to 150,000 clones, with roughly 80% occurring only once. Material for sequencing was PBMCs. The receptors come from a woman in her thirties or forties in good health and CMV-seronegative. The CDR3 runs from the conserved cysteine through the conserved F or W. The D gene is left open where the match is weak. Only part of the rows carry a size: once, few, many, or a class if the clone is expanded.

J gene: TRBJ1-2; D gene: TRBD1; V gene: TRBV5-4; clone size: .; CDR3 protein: CASSRGDRVGDGYTF; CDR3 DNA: TGTGCCAGCAGCCGAGGAGACAGGGTAGGAGATGGCTACACCTTC
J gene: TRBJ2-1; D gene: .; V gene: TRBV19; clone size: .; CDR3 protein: CASSIKYGYNEQFF; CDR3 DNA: TGTGCCAGTAGTATCAAGTACGGCTACAATGAGCAGTTCTTC
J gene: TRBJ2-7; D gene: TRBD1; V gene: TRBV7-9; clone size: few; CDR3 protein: CASSWESRTGGYEQYF; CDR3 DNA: TGTGCCAGCAGCTGGGAGTCTAGGACAGGGGGCTACGAGCAGTACTTC
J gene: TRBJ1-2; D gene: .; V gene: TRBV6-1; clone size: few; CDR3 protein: CASSTRVSNYGYTF; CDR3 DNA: TGTGCCAGCAGTACCAGGGTATCTAACTATGGCTACACCTTC
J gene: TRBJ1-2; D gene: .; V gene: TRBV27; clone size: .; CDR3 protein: CASSDDRDPGGYTF; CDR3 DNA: TGTGCCAGCAGCGACGACCGGGATCCGGGGGGCTACACCTTC
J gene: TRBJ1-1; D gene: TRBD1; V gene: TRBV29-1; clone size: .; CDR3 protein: CSVGTGVGTEAFF; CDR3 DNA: TGCAGCGTTGGGACAGGGGTGGGCACTGAAGCTTTCTTT
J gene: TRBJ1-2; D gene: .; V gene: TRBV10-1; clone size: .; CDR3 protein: CASSDSRGNYGYTF; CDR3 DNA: TGCGCCAGCAGTGATTCCAGGGGTAACTATGGCTACACCTTC
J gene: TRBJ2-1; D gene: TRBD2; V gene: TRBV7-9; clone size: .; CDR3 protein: CASSPPGLADNEQFF; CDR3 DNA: TGTGCCAGCAGCCCGCCGGGACTAGCGGACAATGAGCAGTTCTTC
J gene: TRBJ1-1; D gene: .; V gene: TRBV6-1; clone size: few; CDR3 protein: CASSATEGSTEAFF; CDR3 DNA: TGTGCCAGCAGTGCGACCGAGGGAAGCACTGAAGCTTTCTTT
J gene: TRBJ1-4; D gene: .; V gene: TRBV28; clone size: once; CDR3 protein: CASSFSGAQNEKLFF; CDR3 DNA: TGTGCCAGCAGTTTTTCAGGGGCCCAGAATGAAAAACTGTTTTTT
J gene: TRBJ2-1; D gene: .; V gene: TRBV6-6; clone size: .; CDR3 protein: CASTVGGARYNEQFF; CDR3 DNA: TGTGCCAGCACCGTGGGGGGGGCGCGGTACAATGAGCAGTTCTTC
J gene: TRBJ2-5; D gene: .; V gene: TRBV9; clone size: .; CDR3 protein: CASSSRTVQETQYF; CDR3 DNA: TGTGCCAGCAGCTCAAGGACAGTACAAGAGACCCAGTACTTC
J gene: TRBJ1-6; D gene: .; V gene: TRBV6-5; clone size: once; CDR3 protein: CASSYEALGPLHF; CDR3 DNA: TGTGCCAGCAGTTACGAGGCACTAGGACCCCTCCACTTT
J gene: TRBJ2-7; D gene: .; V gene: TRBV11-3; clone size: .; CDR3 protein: CASSLSGTGSYEQYF; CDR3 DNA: TGTGCCAGCAGTCTTAGCGGGACAGGGAGCTACGAGCAGTACTTC
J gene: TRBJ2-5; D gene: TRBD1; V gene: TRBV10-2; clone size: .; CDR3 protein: CASSPAGTGSETQYF; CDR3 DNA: TGCGCCAGCAGCCCGGCCGGGACAGGGTCAGAGACCCAGTACTTC
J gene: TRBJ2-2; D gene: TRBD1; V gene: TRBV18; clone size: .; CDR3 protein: CASSSGQARYTGELFF; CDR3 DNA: TGTGCCAGCTCATCAGGACAGGCCAGGTACACCGGGGAGCTGTTTTTT
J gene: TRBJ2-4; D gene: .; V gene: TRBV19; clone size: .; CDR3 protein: CASSIDGLAKNIQYF; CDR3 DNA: TGTGCCAGTAGTATAGATGGGCTAGCCAAAAACATTCAGTACTTC
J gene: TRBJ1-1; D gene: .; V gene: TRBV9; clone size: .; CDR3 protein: CASSLTGQNTEAFF; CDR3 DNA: TGTGCCAGCAGCTTAACGGGACAGAACACTGAAGCTTTCTTT
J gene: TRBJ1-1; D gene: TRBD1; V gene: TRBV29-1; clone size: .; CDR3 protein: CSVLRTGAGTEAFF; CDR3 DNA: TGCAGCGTCCTTCGAACAGGGGCGGGCACTGAAGCTTTCTTT
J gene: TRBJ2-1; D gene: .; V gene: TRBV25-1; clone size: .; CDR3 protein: CATLDQGRTSYEQFF; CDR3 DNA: TGTGCCACCCTAGATCAGGGGCGAACTTCTTATGAGCAGTTCTTC
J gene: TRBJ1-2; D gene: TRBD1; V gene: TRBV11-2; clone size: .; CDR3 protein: CASSFSGGEYYGYTF; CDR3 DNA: TGTGCCAGCAGCTTTTCAGGGGGCGAGTACTATGGCTACACCTTC
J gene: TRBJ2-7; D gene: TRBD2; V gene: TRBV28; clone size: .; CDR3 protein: CASSLTTSGGRSARGQYF; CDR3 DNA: TGTGCCAGCAGTTTAACGACTAGCGGTGGGCGCTCCGCCAGGGGGCAGTACTTC
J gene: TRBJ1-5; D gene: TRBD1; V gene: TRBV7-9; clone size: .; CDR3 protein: CASTPGGVNQPQHF; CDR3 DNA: TGTGCCAGCACCCCAGGGGGAGTTAATCAGCCCCAGCATTTT
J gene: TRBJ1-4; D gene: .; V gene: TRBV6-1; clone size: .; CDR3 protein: CASSDSHPDRELNEKLFF; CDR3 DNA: TGTGCCAGCAGTGATAGTCACCCCGACCGGGAATTGAATGAAAAACTGTTTTTT
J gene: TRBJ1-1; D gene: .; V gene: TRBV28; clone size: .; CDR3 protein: CASSLAENTEAFF; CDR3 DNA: TGTGCCAGCAGTCTAGCGGAAAACACTGAAGCTTTCTTT
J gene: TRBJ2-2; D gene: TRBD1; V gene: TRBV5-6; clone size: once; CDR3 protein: CASSWGQGGAGELFF; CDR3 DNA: TGTGCCAGCAGCTGGGGACAGGGCGGCGCCGGGGAGCTGTTTTTT
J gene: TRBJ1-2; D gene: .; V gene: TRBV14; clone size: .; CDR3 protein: CASSQAPSYGYTF; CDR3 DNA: TGTGCCAGCAGCCAAGCCCCCAGCTATGGCTACACCTTC
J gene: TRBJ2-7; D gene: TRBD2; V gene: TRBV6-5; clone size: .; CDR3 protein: CASSYSLAGRYEQYF; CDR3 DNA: TGTGCCAGCAGTTACTCTTTAGCGGGCCGCTACGAGCAGTACTTC
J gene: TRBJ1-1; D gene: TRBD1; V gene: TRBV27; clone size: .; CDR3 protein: CASSSNRGRETEAFF; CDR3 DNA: TGTGCCAGCAGTTCCAACAGGGGGCGAGAGACTGAAGCTTTCTTT
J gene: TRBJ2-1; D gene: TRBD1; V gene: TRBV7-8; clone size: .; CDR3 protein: CASSLSPTGNNEQFF; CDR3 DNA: TGTGCCAGCAGCTTAAGCCCGACAGGGAACAATGAGCAGTTCTTC
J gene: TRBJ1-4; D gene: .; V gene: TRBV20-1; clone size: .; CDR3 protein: CSAGRESKLFF; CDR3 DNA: TGCAGTGCAGGCCGGGAGAGTAAACTGTTTTTT
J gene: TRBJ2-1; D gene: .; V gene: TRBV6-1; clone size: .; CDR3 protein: CASSGHRVNEQFF; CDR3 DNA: TGTGCCAGCAGTGGCCACAGGGTTAATGAGCAGTTCTTC
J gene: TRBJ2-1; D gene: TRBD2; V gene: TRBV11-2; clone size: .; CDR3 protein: CASSSLAGGINEQFF; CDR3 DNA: TGTGCCAGCAGCTCTCTAGCGGGGGGTATCAATGAGCAGTTCTTC
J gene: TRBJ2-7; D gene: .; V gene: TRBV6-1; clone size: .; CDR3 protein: CASSSKADIYEQYF; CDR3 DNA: TGTGCCAGCAGTTCAAAGGCCGACATCTACGAGCAGTACTTC
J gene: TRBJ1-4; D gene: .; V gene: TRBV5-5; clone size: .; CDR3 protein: CASSLQSSSEKLFF; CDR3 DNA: TGTGCCAGCAGCTTACAATCCAGTTCTGAAAAACTGTTTTTT
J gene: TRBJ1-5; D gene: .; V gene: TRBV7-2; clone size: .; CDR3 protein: CASSGLRASGGDQPQHF; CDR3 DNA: TGTGCCAGCAGCGGTTTGAGGGCCTCGGGTGGTGATCAGCCCCAGCATTTT
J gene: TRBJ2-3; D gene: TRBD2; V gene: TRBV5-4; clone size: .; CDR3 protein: CASSLLLAGGTDTQYF; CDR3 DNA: TGTGCCAGCAGCCTACTGCTAGCGGGGGGCACAGATACGCAGTATTTT
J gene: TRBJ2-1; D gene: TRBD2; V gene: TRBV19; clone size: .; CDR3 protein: CASRLHSGTSYNEQFF; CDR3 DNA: TGTGCCAGTAGATTACATTCCGGGACTAGTTACAATGAGCAGTTCTTC
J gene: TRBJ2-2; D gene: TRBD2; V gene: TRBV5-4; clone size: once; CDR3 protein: CASSLELADTGELFF; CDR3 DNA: TGTGCCAGCAGCTTGGAACTAGCGGATACCGGGGAGCTGTTTTTT
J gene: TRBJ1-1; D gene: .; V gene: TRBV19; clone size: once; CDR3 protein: CASRQDMVVGAFF; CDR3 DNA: TGTGCCAGTCGTCAGGATATGGTCGTCGGAGCTTTCTTT
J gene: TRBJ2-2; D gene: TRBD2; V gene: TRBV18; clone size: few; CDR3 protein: CASSPPGLAGDPGELFF; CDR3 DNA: TGTGCCAGCTCACCACCTGGACTAGCGGGAGATCCCGGGGAGCTGTTTTTT
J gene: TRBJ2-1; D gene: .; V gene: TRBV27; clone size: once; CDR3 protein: CASHHSFSYNEQFF; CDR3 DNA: TGTGCCAGCCACCACAGTTTCTCCTACAATGAGCAGTTCTTC
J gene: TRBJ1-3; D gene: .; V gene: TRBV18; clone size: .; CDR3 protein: CASSPPNRVASGNTIYF; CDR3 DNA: TGTGCCAGCTCACCTCCGAACAGGGTTGCCTCTGGAAACACCATATATTTT
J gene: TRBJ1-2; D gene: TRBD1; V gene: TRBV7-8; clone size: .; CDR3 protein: CASTTSLVGTVNYGYTF; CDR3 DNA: TGTGCCAGCACCACCTCGCTTGTTGGGACAGTTAACTATGGCTACACCTTC
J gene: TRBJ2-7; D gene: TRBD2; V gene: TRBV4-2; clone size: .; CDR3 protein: CASSQDLGLVTYEQYF; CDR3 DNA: TGTGCCAGCAGCCAAGATCTGGGACTAGTCACCTACGAGCAGTACTTC
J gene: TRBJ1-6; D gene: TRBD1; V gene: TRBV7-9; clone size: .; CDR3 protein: CASSFWTGSNSPLHF; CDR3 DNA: TGTGCCAGCAGCTTTTGGACAGGGTCTAATTCACCCCTCCACTTT
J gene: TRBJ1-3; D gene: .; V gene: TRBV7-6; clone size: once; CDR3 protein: CASSTRGGNTIYF; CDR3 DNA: TGTGCCAGCAGCACCAGAGGGGGAAACACCATATATTTT
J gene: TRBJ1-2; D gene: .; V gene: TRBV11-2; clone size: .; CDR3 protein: CASSLSQGGYTF; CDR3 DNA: TGTGCCAGCAGCTTATCGCAGGGTGGCTACACCTTC
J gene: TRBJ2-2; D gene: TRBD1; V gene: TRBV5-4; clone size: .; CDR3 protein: CASSLTGGFAGELFF; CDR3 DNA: TGTGCCAGCAGCTTAACAGGGGGCTTCGCCGGGGAGCTGTTTTTT
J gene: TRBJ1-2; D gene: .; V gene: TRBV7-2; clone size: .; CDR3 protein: CASSPVVDYGYTF; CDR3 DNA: TGTGCCAGCAGCCCGGTCGTGGACTATGGCTACACCTTC
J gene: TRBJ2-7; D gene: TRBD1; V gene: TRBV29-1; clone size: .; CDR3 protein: CSVEVTYRDRGQYF; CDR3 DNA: TGCAGCGTTGAAGTAACCTATAGGGACAGAGGGCAGTACTTC
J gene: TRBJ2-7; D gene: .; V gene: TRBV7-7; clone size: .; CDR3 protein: CASSAFAAPEQYF; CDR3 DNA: TGTGCCAGCAGCGCCTTTGCGGCCCCCGAGCAGTACTTC
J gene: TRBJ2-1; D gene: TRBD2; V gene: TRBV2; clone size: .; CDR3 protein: CASSEALLAGGEQFF; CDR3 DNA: TGTGCCAGCAGTGAAGCGCTACTAGCGGGAGGGGAGCAGTTCTTC
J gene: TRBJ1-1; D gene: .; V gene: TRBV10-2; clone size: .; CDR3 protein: CASSESRGRAVAFF; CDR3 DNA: TGCGCCAGCAGTGAGTCGAGGGGGAGGGCGGTAGCTTTCTTT
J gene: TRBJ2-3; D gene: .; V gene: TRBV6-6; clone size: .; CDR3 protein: CASSSGSGDTQYF; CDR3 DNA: TGTGCCAGCAGTTCCGGATCAGGCGATACGCAGTATTTT
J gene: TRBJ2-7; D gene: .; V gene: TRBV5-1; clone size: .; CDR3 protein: CASSSPLYRTPLSYEQYF; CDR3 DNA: TGCGCCAGCAGCTCCCCCCTATACAGAACTCCCCTCTCCTACGAGCAGTACTTC
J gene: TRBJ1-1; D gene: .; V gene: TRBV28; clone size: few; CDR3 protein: CASSVQTAEAFF; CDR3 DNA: TGTGCCAGCAGTGTCCAAACAGCTGAAGCTTTCTTT
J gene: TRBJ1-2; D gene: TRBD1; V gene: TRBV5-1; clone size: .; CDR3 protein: CASSQTGPYGYTF; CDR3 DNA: TGCGCCAGCAGCCAGACAGGGCCTTATGGCTACACCTTC
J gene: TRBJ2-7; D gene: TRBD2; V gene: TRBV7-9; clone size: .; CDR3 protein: CASSSTSGSYEQYF; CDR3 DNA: TGTGCCAGCTCCTCGACTAGCGGATCCTACGAGCAGTACTTC
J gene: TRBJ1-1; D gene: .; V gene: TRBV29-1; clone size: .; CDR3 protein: CSVFQGAGTEAFF; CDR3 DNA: TGCAGCGTTTTCCAGGGTGCGGGGACTGAAGCTTTCTTT